This T cell receptor (beta chain) was captured in a study of T cell responses to AZD1222 COVID-19 vaccine. Findings and caveats of the study: The study identified only six AZD1222 recipients as seropositive at baseline.

This clone was seen a handful of times. Its antigen is as yet unknown. Repertoires were generated with immunoSEQ multiplex PCR, while TCRdb's copy carries only in-frame clones and drops some. The sample contains 70,000 or so clones, 60% to 85% of which appear only once. The CDR3 covers 11 residues. Trimming shortened V by 4 bases and J by 3 bases, and 7 bases separated the two germline ends. Looked up from germline, CDR1 is SQVTM and CDR2 is ANQGSEA. The clonotype was recovered from an adult in good health. The source material was peripheral blood, sampled on day 0 of AZD1222 vaccination. The chain uses TRBV29-1 and TRBJ2-7; tentative D call: TRBD2 (5 bases). The CDR3 region has the DNA TGCAGCGTTGTAGGGAGCTACGAGCAGTACTTC. It codes for CSVVGSYEQYF.